This TCR beta chain derives from a study of blood T cell repertoires in COVID-19. Study-level background: Donors in the United States, Italy and Spain gave samples during acute or convalescent COVID-19. Sample material is recorded as cDNA or gDNA derived from T cells, B-cell-depleted T cells, or PBMCs.

In the authors' workflow: Estimation of nucleated cell counts was performed using reference gene primer amplification. Sequencing used immunoSEQ multiplex PCR; TCRdb keeps in-frame clones, though not all of them. V and J calls and clone size are those listed in that table; D and trimming were worked out from the DNA. This table has some 170,000 clones, approximately 88% appearing once. V lost 5 bases, J lost 0 bases, and 14 bases lay in between. Germline CDR1 reads MNHEY; CDR2 reads SMNVEV (reference sequence). The CDR3 has 15 residues. Sequencing was carried out using peripheral blood. The chain uses TRBV27 and TRBJ2-7; TRBD1 might be the D (6 bases). The sequence came from a woman aged 45-60 years with acute or convalescent COVID-19. The CDR3 sequence: CASSPQGLPSYEQYF. CDR3 DNA sequence: TGTGCCAGCAGTCCGCAGGGGCTCCCCTCCTACGAGCAGTACTTC.